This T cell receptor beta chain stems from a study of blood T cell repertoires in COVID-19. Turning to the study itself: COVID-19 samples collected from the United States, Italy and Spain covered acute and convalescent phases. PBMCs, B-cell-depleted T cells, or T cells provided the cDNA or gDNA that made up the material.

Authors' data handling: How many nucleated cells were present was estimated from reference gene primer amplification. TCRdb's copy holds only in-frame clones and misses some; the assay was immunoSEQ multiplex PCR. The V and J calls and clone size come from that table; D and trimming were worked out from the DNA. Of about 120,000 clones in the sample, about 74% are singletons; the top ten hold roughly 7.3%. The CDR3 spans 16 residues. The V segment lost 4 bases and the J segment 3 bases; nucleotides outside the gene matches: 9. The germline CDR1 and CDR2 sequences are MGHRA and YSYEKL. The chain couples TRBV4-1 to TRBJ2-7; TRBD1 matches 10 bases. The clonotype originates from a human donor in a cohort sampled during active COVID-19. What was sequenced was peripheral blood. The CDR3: CASSPISGTGDYEQYF. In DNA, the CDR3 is TGCGCCAGCAGCCCGATCTCCGGGACAGGGGACTACGAGCAGTACTTC.